Following are 24 T cell receptor beta chains from one sample sequenced in a study of monozygotic twins with inflammatory bowel disease. TCRdb reprocessed the 5' RACE reads, keeping one entry per CDR3 protein, no DNA. The listing contains some 210,000 distinct CDR3 sequences. The sequenced sample was blood. Receptors originate from a human donor with ulcerative colitis or Crohn's disease, or a healthy co-twin of an affected twin (not recorded which).

The chain is built from TRBV6-1 and TRBJ1-1; the TRBD1 assignment by TCRdb is unverifiable without DNA. Germline V gives CDR1 MNHNS, CDR2 SASEGT. The CDR3 is 14 residues long. The CDR3 reads CAIRSTGANTEAFF.

The chain links TRBV18 to TRBJ2-5; TCRdb gives TRBD2 as the D gene, but with no DNA this cannot be confirmed. This CDR3 is 15 amino acids long. Germline CDR1 reads KGHSH; CDR2 reads LQKENI. The CDR3 protein is CASSLGNSGGETQYF.

The J gene is TRBJ2-5, the V gene TRBV6-6. The CDR3 runs to 12 residues. Per germline, CDR1 MNHNY and CDR2 SVGAGI (reference sequence). CDR3 amino acids: CASSPHVETQYF.

This chain links TRBV15 with TRBJ2-2; TCRdb outputs TRBD2, but without DNA this stays unchecked. Germline loops: CDR1 LNHNV, CDR2 YYDKDF (reference sequence). The CDR3 spans 20 residues. CDR3: CATSRVVLRAPDQRPGELFF.

CDR3 sequence reads: CSAVDRGRVDEQFF. V is TRBV20-1 and J is TRBJ2-1; TCRdb indicates TRBD1, and absent DNA this call remains unverified. Per the germline V gene, CDR1 is DFQATT and CDR2 is SNEGSKA (reference sequence). The CDR3 is made up of 14 amino acids.

V gene TRBV20-1 combines with J gene TRBJ2-7; TCRdb lists TRBD1, though no DNA is available to test this call. This CDR3 has 13 residues. Germline CDR1 is DFQATT and CDR2 is SNEGSKA (reference sequence). The CDR3 spells CSARQAADYEQYF.

The CDR3: CASSGGGRRALDTEAFF. The rearrangement joins TRBV5-1 to TRBJ1-1. The CDR3 runs to 17 residues. The germline gives CDR1 SGHRS, CDR2 YFSETQ.

This chain connects TRBV11-2 to TRBJ2-2. CDR1 and CDR2 from the germline V gene are SGHAT and FQNNGV. CDR3 length: 15 residues. CDR3 residues: CASSLVLGNTGELFF.

The J gene is TRBJ2-5, the V gene TRBV11-2; the D call from TCRdb, TRBD1, cannot be confirmed without DNA. CDR3 size: 13 residues. Germline values: CDR1 SGHAT, CDR2 FQNNGV. The CDR3 reads CASRGQPEETQYF. Full variable domain (remainder filled in from reference TRBV11-2 and TRBJ2-5): EAGVAQSPRYKIIEKRQSVAFWCNPISGHATLYWYQQILGQGPKLLIQFQNNGVVDDSQLPKDRFSAERLKGVDSTLKIQPAKLEDSAVYLCASRGQPEETQYFGPGTRLLVL.

The V call is TRBV5-1, the J call TRBJ2-1; TCRdb outputs TRBD1, but without DNA this stays unchecked. The CDR3 totals 14 residues. Germline V gene data show CDR1 as SGHRS and CDR2 as YFSETQ. The CDR3 region is CASKLSGFHNEQFF.

The chain combines TRBV6-1 with TRBJ1-5. This CDR3 has 13 residues. Germline CDR1 is MNHNS and CDR2 is SASEGT. The CDR3 sequence is CASGGGDNQPQHF.

The chain recombines TRBV5-1 with TRBJ2-7; as DNA is missing, the TRBD1 call by TCRdb cannot be tested. Germline V lookup: CDR1 SGHRS, CDR2 YFSETQ. The CDR3 sequence is 15 residues long. This CDR3 is CASSLEGQGTYEQYF.

This rearrangement joins TRBV4-1 to TRBJ2-7; without DNA, the TCRdb call of TRBD2 cannot be checked. The CDR3 has 15 amino acids. Germline values: CDR1 MGHRA, CDR2 YSYEKL. The chain's CDR3 is CASSQVSGLHYEQYF.

The gene calls are TRBV7-9 and TRBJ2-2. Germline loops: CDR1 SEHNR, CDR2 FQNEAQ (reference sequence). The CDR3 loop spans 14 amino acids. CDR3 residues: CASSPYSNTGELFF.

This chain joins TRBV6-1 and TRBJ1-1; as DNA is missing, the TRBD1 call by TCRdb cannot be tested. Per the germline V gene, CDR1 is MNHNS and CDR2 is SASEGT. This CDR3 is built from 17 residues. CDR3 sequence reads: CASSPPVNSAMNTEAFF.

J is TRBJ1-2 and V is TRBV11-2. Germline V gene data show CDR1 as SGHAT and CDR2 as FQNNGV. This CDR3 is built from 13 residues. The chain's CDR3 is CASSYINNYGYTF.

J is TRBJ1-1 and V is TRBV7-2; the D call of TRBD1 rests on TCRdb alone, since no DNA is present to check it. In germline, CDR1 is SGHTA, CDR2 FQGNSA. CDR3 size: 15 residues. This CDR3 is CASSFSNRQGTEAFF.

The CDR3 reads CASSLTSWTANTGELFF. This sequence joins TRBV7-3 and TRBJ2-2; no DNA is available, so the TRBD2 call from TCRdb remains unchecked. The CDR3 extends over 17 amino acids. Per the germline V gene, CDR1 is SGHTA and CDR2 is FQGTGA.

The chain carries TRBV6-4 and TRBJ1-2. Germline V lookup: CDR1 MRHNA, CDR2 SNTAGT. The CDR3 has 11 amino acids. CDR3 in amino acids: CASSDSRGYTF.

The chain employs TRBV25-1 and TRBJ2-3; TCRdb proposes TRBD1, but this gene call is untestable without DNA. Germline values: CDR1 MGHDK, CDR2 SYGVNS. The CDR3 sequence is 13 residues long. This CDR3 is CASSEIAGYTQYF.

The chain links TRBV4-1 to TRBJ2-3; the D gene TCRdb calls, TRBD2, cannot be checked with no DNA. CDR3 size: 16 residues. Looked up from germline, CDR1 is MGHRA and CDR2 is YSYEKL. The CDR3 here is CASSQGLAGDTDTQYF.

The chain recombines TRBV6-1 with TRBJ1-1; as DNA is missing, the TRBD1 call by TCRdb cannot be tested. This CDR3 is built from 12 residues. CDR1 MNHNS and CDR2 SASEGT come from the germline V gene. The CDR3 here is CASSAQGGKAFF.

The CDR3 is CASRGTRTYEQFF. This chain joins TRBV2 and TRBJ2-1; TCRdb gives TRBD2 as the D gene, but with no DNA this cannot be confirmed. The germline V gene has CDR1 SNHLY and CDR2 FYNNEI. This CDR3 is built from 13 residues.

CDR3 in amino acids: CASSSDRVETQYF. This chain connects TRBV5-4 to TRBJ2-5; absent DNA, TCRdb's TRBD1 call cannot be checked. Germline V gene sequence: CDR1 SGHNT, CDR2 YYREEE (reference sequence). CDR3 length: 13 amino acids.